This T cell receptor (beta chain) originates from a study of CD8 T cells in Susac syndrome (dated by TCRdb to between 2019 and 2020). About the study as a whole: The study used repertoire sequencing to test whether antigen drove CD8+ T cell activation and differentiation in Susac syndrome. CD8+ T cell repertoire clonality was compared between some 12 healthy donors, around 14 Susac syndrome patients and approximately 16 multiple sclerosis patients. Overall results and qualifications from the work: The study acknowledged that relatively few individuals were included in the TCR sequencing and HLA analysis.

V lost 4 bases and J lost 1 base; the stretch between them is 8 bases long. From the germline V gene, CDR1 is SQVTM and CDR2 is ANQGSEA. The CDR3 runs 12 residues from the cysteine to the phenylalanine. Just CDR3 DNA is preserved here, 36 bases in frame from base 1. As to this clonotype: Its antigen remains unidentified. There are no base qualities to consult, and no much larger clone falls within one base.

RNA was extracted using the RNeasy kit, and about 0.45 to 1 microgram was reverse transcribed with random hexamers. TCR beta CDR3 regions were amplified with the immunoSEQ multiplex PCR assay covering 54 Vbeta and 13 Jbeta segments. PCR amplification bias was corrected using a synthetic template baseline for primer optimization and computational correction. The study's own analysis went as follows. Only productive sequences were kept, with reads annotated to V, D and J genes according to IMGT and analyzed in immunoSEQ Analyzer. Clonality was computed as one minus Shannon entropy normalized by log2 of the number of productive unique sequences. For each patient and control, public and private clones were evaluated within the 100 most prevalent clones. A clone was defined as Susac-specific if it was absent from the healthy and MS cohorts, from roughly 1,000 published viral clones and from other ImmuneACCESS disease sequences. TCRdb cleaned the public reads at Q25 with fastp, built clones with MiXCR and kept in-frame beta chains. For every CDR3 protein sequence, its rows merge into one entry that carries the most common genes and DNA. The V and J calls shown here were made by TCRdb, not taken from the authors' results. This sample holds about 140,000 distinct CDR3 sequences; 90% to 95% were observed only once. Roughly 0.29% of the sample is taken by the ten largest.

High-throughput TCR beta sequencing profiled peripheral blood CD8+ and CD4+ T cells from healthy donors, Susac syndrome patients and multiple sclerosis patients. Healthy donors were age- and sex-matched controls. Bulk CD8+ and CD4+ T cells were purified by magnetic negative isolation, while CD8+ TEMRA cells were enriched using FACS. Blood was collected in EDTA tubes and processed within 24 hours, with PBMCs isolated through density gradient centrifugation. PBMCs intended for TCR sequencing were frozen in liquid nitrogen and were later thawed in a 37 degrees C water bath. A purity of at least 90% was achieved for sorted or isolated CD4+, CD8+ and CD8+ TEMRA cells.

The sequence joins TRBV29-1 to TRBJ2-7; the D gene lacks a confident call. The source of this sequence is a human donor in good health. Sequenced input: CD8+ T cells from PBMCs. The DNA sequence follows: TGCAGCGTTGTTGGTCCTTCCTACGAGCAGTACTTC. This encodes CSVVGPSYEQYF.